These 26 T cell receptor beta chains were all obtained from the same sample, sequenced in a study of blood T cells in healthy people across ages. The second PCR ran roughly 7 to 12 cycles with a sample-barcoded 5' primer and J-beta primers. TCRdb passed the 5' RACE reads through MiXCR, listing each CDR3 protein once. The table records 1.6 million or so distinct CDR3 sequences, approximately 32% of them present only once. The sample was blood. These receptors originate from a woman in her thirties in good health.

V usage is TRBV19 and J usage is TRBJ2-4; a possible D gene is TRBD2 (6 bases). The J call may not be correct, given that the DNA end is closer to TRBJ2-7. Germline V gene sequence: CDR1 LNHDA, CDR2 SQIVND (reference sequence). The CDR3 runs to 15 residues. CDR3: CASSIGPAGSYEQYF. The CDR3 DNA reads TGTGCCAGTAGTATTGGACCAGCGGGTTCCTACGAGCAGTACTTC.

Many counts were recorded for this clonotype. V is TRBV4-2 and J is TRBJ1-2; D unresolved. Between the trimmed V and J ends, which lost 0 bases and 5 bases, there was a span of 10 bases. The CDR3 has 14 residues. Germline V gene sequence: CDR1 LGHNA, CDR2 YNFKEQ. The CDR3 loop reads CASSQERAQYGYTF. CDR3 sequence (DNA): TGTGCCAGCAGCCAAGAAAGGGCACAGTATGGCTACACCTTC.

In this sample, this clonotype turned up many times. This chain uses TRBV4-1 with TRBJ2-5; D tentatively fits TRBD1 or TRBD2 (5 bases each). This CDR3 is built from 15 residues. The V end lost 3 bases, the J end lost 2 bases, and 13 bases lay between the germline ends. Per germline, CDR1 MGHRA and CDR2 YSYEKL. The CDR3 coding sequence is TGCGCCAGCAGCCAGGGGGAAATCAAACAAGAGACCCAGTACTTC. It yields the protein CASSQGEIKQETQYF.

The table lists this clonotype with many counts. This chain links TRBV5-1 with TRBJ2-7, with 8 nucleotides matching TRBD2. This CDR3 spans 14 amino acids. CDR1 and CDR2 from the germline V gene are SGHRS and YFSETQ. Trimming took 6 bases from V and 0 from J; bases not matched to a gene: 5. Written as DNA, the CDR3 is TGCGCCAGCACGACGGGGGGGAGCTCCTACGAGCAGTACTTC. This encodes CASTTGGSSYEQYF. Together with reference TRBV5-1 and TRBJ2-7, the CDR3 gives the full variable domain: KAGVTQTPRYLIKTRGQQVTLSCSPISGHRSVSWYQQTPGQGLQFLFEYFSETQRNKGNFPGRFSGRQFSNSRSEMNVSTLELGDSALYLCASTTGGSSYEQYFGPGTRLTVT.

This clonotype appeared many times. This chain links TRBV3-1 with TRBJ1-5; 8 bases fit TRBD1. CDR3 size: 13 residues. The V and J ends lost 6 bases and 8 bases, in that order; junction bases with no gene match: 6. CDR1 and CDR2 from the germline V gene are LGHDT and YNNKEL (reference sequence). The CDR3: CASSLGQGKPQHF. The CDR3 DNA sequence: TGTGCCAGCAGTCTCGGACAGGGAAAGCCCCAGCATTTT.

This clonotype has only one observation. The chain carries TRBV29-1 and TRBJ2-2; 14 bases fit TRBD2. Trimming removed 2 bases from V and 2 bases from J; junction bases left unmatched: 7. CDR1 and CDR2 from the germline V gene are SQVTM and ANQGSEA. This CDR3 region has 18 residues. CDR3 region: CSVEKGTSGSLNTGELFF. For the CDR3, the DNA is TGCAGCGTTGAAAAAGGGACTAGCGGGAGCCTTAACACCGGGGAGCTGTTTTTT.

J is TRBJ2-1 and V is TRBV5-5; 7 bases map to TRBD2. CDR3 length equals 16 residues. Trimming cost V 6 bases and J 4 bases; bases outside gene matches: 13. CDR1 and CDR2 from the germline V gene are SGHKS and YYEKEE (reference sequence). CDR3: CASTSGGLVMYNEQFF. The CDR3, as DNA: TGTGCCAGCACCTCGGGCGGACTAGTGATGTACAATGAGCAGTTCTTC.

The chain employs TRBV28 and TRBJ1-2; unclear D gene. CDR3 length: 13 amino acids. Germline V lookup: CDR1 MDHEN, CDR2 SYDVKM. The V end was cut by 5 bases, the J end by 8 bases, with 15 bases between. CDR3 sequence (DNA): TGTGCCAGCAGTATCGACTATCTTGGGGGCTACACCTTC. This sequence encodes CASSIDYLGGYTF.

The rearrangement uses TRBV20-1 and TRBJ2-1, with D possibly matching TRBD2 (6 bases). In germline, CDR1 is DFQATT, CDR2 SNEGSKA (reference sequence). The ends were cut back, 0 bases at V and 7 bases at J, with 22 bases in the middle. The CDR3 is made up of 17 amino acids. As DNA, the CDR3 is TGCAGTGCTAGAGATCTGGGCGGGAACTTAAGCCGGAATGAGCAGTTCTTC. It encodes CSARDLGGNLSRNEQFF.

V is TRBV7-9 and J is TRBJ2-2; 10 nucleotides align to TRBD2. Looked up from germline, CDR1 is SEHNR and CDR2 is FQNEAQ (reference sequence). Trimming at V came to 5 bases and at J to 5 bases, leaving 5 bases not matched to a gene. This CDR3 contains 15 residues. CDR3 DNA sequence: TGTGCCAGCAGCGCTAGCGGGAGTGAGACCGGGGAGCTGTTTTTT. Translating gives CASSASGSETGELFF. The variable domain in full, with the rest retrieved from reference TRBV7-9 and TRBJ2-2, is DTGVSQNPRHKITKRGQNVTFRCDPISEHNRLYWYRQTLGQGPEFLTYFQNEAQLEKSRLLSDRFSAERPKGSFSTLEIQRTEQGDSAMYLCASSASGSETGELFFGEGSRLTVL.

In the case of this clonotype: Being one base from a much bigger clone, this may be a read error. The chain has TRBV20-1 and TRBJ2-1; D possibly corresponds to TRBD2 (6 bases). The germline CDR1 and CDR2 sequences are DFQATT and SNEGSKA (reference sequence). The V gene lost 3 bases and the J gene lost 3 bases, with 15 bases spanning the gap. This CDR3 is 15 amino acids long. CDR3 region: CSARVGGRVYNEQFF. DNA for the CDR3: TGCAGTGCTAGGGTTGGAGGGAGAGTCTACAATGAGCAGTTCTTC.

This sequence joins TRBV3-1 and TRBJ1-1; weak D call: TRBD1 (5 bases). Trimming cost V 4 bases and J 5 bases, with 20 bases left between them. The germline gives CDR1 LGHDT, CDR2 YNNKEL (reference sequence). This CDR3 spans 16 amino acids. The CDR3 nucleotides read TGTGCCAGCAGCCGATCCCCCTTTAGGGGTGCGACTGAAGCTTTCTTT. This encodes CASSRSPFRGATEAFF.

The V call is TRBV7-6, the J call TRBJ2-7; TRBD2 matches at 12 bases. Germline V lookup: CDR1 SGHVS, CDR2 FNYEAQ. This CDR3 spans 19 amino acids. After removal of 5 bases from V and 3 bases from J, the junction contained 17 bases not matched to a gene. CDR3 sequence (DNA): TGTGCCAGCAGCCCTAAACCCTGGGATACGACTAGCGGGGGCTACGAGCAGTACTTC. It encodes CASSPKPWDTTSGGYEQYF. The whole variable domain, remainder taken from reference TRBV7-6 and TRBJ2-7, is GAGVSQSPRYKVTKRGQDVALRCDPISGHVSLYWYRQALGQGPEFLTYFNYEAQQDKSGLPNDRFSAERPEGSISTLTIQRTEQRDSAMYRCASSPKPWDTTSGGYEQYFGPGTRLTVT.

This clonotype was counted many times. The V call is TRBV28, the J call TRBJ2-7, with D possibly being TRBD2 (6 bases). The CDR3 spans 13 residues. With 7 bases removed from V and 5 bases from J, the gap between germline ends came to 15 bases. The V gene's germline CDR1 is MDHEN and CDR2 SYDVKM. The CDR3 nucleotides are TGTGCCAGCACTGCGGGTCCGGGGGACGAGCAGTACTTC. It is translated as CASTAGPGDEQYF.

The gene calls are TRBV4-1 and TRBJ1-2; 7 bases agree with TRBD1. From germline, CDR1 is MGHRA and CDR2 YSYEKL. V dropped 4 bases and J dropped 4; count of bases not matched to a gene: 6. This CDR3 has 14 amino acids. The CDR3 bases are TGCGCCAGCAGCCCGGGACAGCACGTCTATGGCTACACCTTC. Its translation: CASSPGQHVYGYTF.

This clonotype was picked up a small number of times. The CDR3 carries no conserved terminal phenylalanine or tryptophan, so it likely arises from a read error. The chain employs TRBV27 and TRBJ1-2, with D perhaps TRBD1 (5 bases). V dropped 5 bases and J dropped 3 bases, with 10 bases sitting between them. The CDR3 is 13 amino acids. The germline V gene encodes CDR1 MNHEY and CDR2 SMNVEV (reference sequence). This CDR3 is CASSPGPDYGYTC. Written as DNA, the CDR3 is TGTGCCAGCAGTCCAGGGCCTGACTATGGCTACACCTGC.

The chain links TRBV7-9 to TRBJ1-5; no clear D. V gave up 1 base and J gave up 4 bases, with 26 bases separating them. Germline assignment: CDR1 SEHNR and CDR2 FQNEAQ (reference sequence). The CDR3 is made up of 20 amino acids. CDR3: CASSLECRYQAWAENQPQHF. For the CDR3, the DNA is TGTGCCAGCAGCTTAGAATGTAGGTATCAGGCCTGGGCAGAGAATCAGCCCCAGCATTTT.

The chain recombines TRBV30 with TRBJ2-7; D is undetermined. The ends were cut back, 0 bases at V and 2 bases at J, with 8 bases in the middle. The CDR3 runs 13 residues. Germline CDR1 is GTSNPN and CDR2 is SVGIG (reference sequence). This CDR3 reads CAWSVGLTYEQYF. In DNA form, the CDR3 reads TGTGCCTGGAGTGTAGGGCTGACCTACGAGCAGTACTTC.

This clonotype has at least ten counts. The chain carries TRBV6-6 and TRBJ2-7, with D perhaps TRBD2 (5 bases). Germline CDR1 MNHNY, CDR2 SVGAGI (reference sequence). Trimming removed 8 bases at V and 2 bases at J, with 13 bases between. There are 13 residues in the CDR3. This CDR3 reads CASAKEAAYEQYF. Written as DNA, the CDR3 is TGTGCCAGCGCAAAGGAGGCAGCCTACGAGCAGTACTTC.

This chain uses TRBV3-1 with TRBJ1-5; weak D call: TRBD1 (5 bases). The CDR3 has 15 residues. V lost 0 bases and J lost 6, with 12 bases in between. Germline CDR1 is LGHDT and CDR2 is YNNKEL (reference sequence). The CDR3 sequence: CASSQDRIGGQPQHF. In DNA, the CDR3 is TGTGCCAGCAGCCAAGATAGGATTGGGGGTCAGCCCCAGCATTTT.

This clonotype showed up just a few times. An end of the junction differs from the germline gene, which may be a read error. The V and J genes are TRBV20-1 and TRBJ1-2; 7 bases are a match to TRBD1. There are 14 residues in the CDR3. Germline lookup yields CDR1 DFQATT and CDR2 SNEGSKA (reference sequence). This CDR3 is CSALGGGANYGYTF. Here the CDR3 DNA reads TGTAGTGCCTTAGGGGGCGGAGCCAACTATGGCTACACCTTC.

This CDR3 is CATSSLSEAYSGNTIYF. As DNA, the CDR3 is TGTGCCACCAGCAGCCTCTCGGAAGCCTACTCTGGAAACACCATATATTTT. J is TRBJ1-3 and V is TRBV15; D is unresolved. Trimming took 3 bases from V and 0 from J, leaving 15 bases between them. The CDR3 is made up of 17 amino acids. The germline V gene encodes CDR1 LNHNV and CDR2 YYDKDF (reference sequence).

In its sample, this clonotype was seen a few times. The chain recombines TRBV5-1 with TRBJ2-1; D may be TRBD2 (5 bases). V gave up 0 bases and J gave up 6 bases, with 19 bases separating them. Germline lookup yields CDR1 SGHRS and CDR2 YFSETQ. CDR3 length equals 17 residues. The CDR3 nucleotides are TGCGCCAGCAGCTTGGGGACCCTCTTGAGGGCTTCCAATGAGCAGTTCTTC. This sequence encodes CASSLGTLLRASNEQFF.

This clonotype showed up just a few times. CDR3 sequence: CSARGGLAGGRDEQYF. The CDR3 DNA is TGCAGTGCTAGAGGGGGACTAGCGGGGGGGAGAGACGAGCAGTACTTC. The rearrangement links TRBV20-1 to TRBJ2-7; 16 bases match TRBD2. Trimming removed 1 base from V and 5 bases from J; junction bases left unmatched: 5. CDR3 size: 16 residues. Germline CDR1 and CDR2: DFQATT and SNEGSKA (reference sequence).

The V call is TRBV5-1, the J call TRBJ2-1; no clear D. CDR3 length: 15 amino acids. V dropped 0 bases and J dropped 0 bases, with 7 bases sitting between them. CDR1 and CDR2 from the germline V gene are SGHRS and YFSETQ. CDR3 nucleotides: TGCGCCAGCAGCTTGGTACAGAACTCCTACAATGAGCAGTTCTTC. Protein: CASSLVQNSYNEQFF.

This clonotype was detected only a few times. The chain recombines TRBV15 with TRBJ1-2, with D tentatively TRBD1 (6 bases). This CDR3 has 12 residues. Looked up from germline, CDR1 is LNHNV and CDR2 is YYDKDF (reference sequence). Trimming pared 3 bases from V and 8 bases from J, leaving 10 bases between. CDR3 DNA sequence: TGTGCCACCAGCAGGTCCGGACAGGGCTACACCTTC. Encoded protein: CATSRSGQGYTF.